These 14 T cell receptor beta chains were all obtained from the same sample, sequenced in a study of shared clonotypes between healthy human individuals. Profiled with immunoSEQ multiplex PCR; TCRdb holds only in-frame clones, not every one. The table lists 300,000 to 400,000 clones, over 70% of them singletons, with more than 9% in the top ten. The sample comprised memory CD4+ T cells sorted from blood. Stated subset: CD45RA-negative fraction. The receptors were gathered from a man aged 30 to 39 in good health.

The V gene is TRBV7-9, the J gene TRBJ1-1; TRBD1 is a possible D gene (5 bases). The V and J ends lost 6 bases and 2 bases respectively, with 13 bases between them. The CDR3 has 14 amino acids. Germline assignment: CDR1 SEHNR and CDR2 FQNEAQ (reference sequence). CDR3 residues: CASRGLGGNTEAFF. The CDR3 coding sequence is TGTGCCAGCAGAGGCCTGGGGGGAAACACTGAAGCTTTCTTT.

The CDR3 spells CASSSYTGGFYEQYF. DNA of the CDR3: TGTGCCAGCAGCTCCTATACAGGGGGCTTCTACGAGCAGTACTTC. V gene TRBV5-4 combines with J gene TRBJ2-5; 9 positions agree with TRBD1. The J call may be in error: the DNA end matches TRBJ2-7 better. CDR3 size: 15 residues. Germline V gene sequence: CDR1 SGHNT, CDR2 YYREEE (reference sequence).

Of note for this clone: Other DNA sequences within the sample encode an identical CDR3. The rearrangement uses TRBV7-2 and TRBJ2-1, with D hard to call. This CDR3 contains 14 residues. The germline V gene encodes CDR1 SGHTA and CDR2 FQGNSA. V was cut by 2 bases and J by 1 base, with 6 bases left in between. This CDR3 reads CASSLSGSYNEQFF. The CDR3 nucleotides read TGTGCCAGCAGCTTAAGTGGGTCCTACAATGAGCAGTTCTTC.

The V gene is TRBV5-6, the J gene TRBJ2-4; perhaps D is TRBD1 or TRBD2 (7 bases each). CDR3 size: 14 residues. CDR1 SGHDT and CDR2 YYEEEE come from the germline V gene. Trimming removed 2 bases from V and 7 bases from J, with 13 bases in between. The CDR3 sequence: CASSFQGGRNIQYF. In DNA, the CDR3 is TGTGCCAGCAGCTTCCAGGGGGGGAGGAACATTCAGTACTTC.

This chain links TRBV29-1 with TRBJ2-7; the match to TRBD1 covers 8 bases. The CDR3 has 14 amino acids. V lost 7 bases, J lost 4 bases, and 12 bases stayed unmatched. Looked up from germline, CDR1 is SQVTM and CDR2 is ANQGSEA. Here the CDR3 reads CSASMTGDRYEQYF. The DNA of the CDR3 is TGCAGCGCCTCCATGACAGGGGACCGATACGAGCAGTACTTC.

This sequence joins TRBV18 and TRBJ2-5; D is possibly TRBD1 (6 bases). CDR3 size: 15 residues. Germline V gives CDR1 KGHSH, CDR2 LQKENI. Trimming left V 4 bases short and J 4 bases short, with 16 bases between. CDR3 in amino acids: CASSLHLGRGETQYF. CDR3 DNA: TGTGCCAGCTCACTCCATCTTGGCAGGGGAGAGACCCAGTACTTC.

The J gene is TRBJ2-7, the V gene TRBV5-8; 10 nucleotides line up with TRBD1. J lost 6 bases, V lost 6 bases, and 24 bases had no gene match. The CDR3 contains 19 residues. Germline lookup yields CDR1 SGHTS and CDR2 YDEGEE. Here the CDR3 DNA reads TGTGCCAGCAAGGGTGCCCGGACAGGGGGGTATGAAGTAATGTTCGAGCAGTACTTC. Amino acid sequence: CASKGARTGGYEVMFEQYF.

This chain links TRBV28 with TRBJ1-2; D is unclear. The CDR3 runs 13 residues. Germline-derived CDR1 and CDR2 are MDHEN and SYDVKM. V was clipped by 7 bases and J by 3 bases, with 12 bases between them. As DNA, the CDR3 is TGTGCCAGCATCCCCGGCGGACACTATGGCTACACCTTC. Translating it yields CASIPGGHYGYTF.

J is TRBJ2-7 and V is TRBV2; 14 nucleotides align to TRBD2. The CDR3 runs 15 residues. Germline V CDR1 and CDR2: SNHLY, FYNNEI. Unmatched junction bases numbered 7, after V lost 5 bases and J lost 7 bases. The CDR3 coding sequence is TGTGCCAGCAGTCCCAGACTAGCGGGAGGGGGTGAGCAGTACTTC. Residues: CASSPRLAGGGEQYF.

V is TRBV18 and J is TRBJ2-3; either TRBD1 or TRBD2 may fit D (5 bases each). This CDR3 region has 16 residues. V lost 3 bases and J lost 0, with 13 bases in between. Germline CDR1 is KGHSH and CDR2 is LQKENI. The CDR3, as DNA: TGTGCCAGCTCACCGGGGGTTACTACAAGCACAGATACGCAGTATTTT. The encoded protein is CASSPGVTTSTDTQYF.

With respect to this clone: Other DNA sequences in this sample translate to the same CDR3. The chain joins TRBV5-1 to TRBJ2-2; 7 nucleotides match TRBD1. CDR1 and CDR2 from the germline V gene are SGHRS and YFSETQ. The CDR3 loop spans 16 amino acids. Unmatched junction bases numbered 10, after V lost 4 bases and J lost 4 bases. CDR3 nucleotides: TGCGCCAGCAGCCTATCAGGGGGTCGGGGCACCGGGGAGCTGTTTTTT. Encoded protein: CASSLSGGRGTGELFF.

This clone came up many times. The V call is TRBV7-9, the J call TRBJ2-7; TRBD2 is a possible D gene (5 bases). Germline assignment: CDR1 SEHNR and CDR2 FQNEAQ (reference sequence). The CDR3 contains 15 residues. Trimming left V 1 base short and J 0 bases short, with 10 bases between. This chain's CDR3 is CASSLGERNSYEQYF. Here the CDR3 DNA reads TGTGCCAGCAGCTTAGGGGAGCGGAACTCCTACGAGCAGTACTTC. The full variable domain, with the rest looked up from reference TRBV7-9 and TRBJ2-7, is DTGVSQNPRHKITKRGQNVTFRCDPISEHNRLYWYRQTLGQGPEFLTYFQNEAQLEKSRLLSDRFSAERPKGSFSTLEIQRTEQGDSAMYLCASSLGERNSYEQYFGPGTRLTVT.

The chain carries TRBV18 and TRBJ1-5; D not certain. The germline CDR1 and CDR2 sequences are KGHSH and LQKENI. Trimming removed 3 bases from V and 4 bases from J, with 7 bases in between. CDR3 size: 13 residues. In DNA, the CDR3 is TGTGCCAGCTCACCGAGCCAAAATCAGCCCCAGCATTTT. Protein sequence: CASSPSQNQPQHF. The variable domain in full, completed from reference TRBV18 and TRBJ1-5, reads NAGVMQNPRHLVRRRGQEARLRCSPMKGHSHVYWYRQLPEEGLKFMVYLQKENIIDESGMPKERFSAEFPKEGPSILRIQQVVRGDSAAYFCASSPSQNQPQHFGDGTRLSIL.

The V gene is TRBV5-5, the J gene TRBJ2-7; TRBD2 matches at 7 bases. Trimming removed 5 bases from V and 1 base from J; junction bases left unmatched: 12. Per the germline V gene, CDR1 is SGHKS and CDR2 is YYEKEE (reference sequence). The CDR3 runs to 16 residues. The DNA of the CDR3 is TGTGCCAGCAGACCGGCGAGGCGGGAGCGTTCCTACGAGCAGTACTTC. Translating it yields CASRPARRERSYEQYF.